This T cell receptor (beta chain) is drawn from a study of cytomegalovirus exposure and HLA in healthy donors. General study points: A previous analysis found most TCR beta V segments productive roughly 90% or roughly 30% of the time. Reports state that TCR beta sequences accurately predicted most subjects' HLA-A and HLA-B alleles. HLA allele associations emerged for around 16,000 TCR beta sequences in a later analysis, at 0.05 false discovery rate. Researchers reported that a few CMV-associated chains were confirmed in vitro as CMV antigen-specific.

Primers included in the PCR were 60 Vbeta and 13 Jbeta primers. The table came from immunoSEQ multiplex PCR; TCRdb's copy has only in-frame clones and leaves some out. The sample totals 200,000 to 250,000 clones. CDR1 and CDR2 from the germline V gene are SEHNR and FQNEAQ (reference sequence). The CDR3 is 11 amino acids. Of note for this clone: The target antigen is unknown.

This clonotype originated in a girl aged 2 to 10 in good health and CMV-seropositive. The sample consisted of PBMCs. The chain joins TRBV7-9 to TRBJ2-5, with D possibly matching TRBD2 (5 bases). The DNA end is a closer match to TRBJ2-7, so the J assignment may be wrong. The CDR3 bases are TGTGCCAGCGGGAGCGGTTACGAGCAGTACTTC. Amino acid sequence: CASGSGYEQYF.